Below are 10 T cell receptor beta chains sequenced from a single sample in a study of cytomegalovirus exposure and HLA in healthy donors. Profiling relied on immunoSEQ multiplex PCR, and the TCRdb table lists in-frame clones only, not all of them. The repertoire has approximately 210,000 clones, approximately 86% of them found once; the top ten carry about 3%. The sequenced material came from PBMCs. The receptors were sampled from a young woman in good health and CMV-seronegative.

The CDR3 protein is CASSLRGIEETQYF. Written as DNA, the CDR3 is TGTGCCAGCAGTTTAAGGGGAATAGAAGAGACCCAGTACTTC. This rearrangement joins TRBV28 to TRBJ2-5; D might be TRBD1 (5 bases). CDR1 and CDR2 from the germline V gene are MDHEN and SYDVKM. The V gene lost 2 bases and the J gene lost 3 bases, with 10 bases spanning the gap. The CDR3 spans 14 residues.

The chain has TRBV29-1 and TRBJ2-3; D gene unclear. Germline loops: CDR1 SQVTM, CDR2 ANQGSEA. The CDR3 loop spans 12 amino acids. Deletions cut 7 bases from V and 3 bases from J, with 11 bases between. CDR3 coding DNA: TGCAGCGCCCCCCAGTCGACAGATACGCAGTATTTT. Amino acid sequence: CSAPQSTDTQYF.

This chain links TRBV15 with TRBJ2-1, with 9 bases lining up with TRBD2. V shed 1 base, J shed 7 bases, and the junction held 11 bases outside the gene matches. The CDR3 runs to 17 residues. Germline V gives CDR1 LNHNV, CDR2 YYDKDF (reference sequence). The CDR3 nucleotides read TGTGCCACCAGCAGAGCGGGTGGCGGGAGGGCCGGGAATGAGCAGTTCTTC. It yields the protein CATSRAGGGRAGNEQFF.

The chain joins TRBV11-3 to TRBJ2-1; D possibly corresponds to TRBD2 (5 bases). Germline assignment: CDR1 SGHNT and CDR2 YENEEA. The ends were cut back, 2 bases at V and 5 bases at J, with 10 bases in the middle. This CDR3 has 14 amino acids. CDR3 DNA sequence: TGTGCCAGCAGCTTAAATTCAGCGGACAATGAGCAGTTCTTC. Its protein product is CASSLNSADNEQFF.

This clone came up once. V is TRBV4-1 and J is TRBJ1-4, with 9 bases lining up with TRBD1. The CDR3 covers 15 residues. Germline CDR1 reads MGHRA; CDR2 reads YSYEKL. With V trimmed by 2 bases and J by 4 bases, 2 bases remained unmatched. The CDR3 loop is CASSQPGQGNEKLFF. The CDR3 DNA sequence: TGCGCCAGCAGCCAACCGGGACAGGGTAATGAAAAACTGTTTTTT.

This clone came up once. The rearrangement uses TRBV14 and TRBJ2-2; D might be TRBD2 (5 bases). Trimming left V 4 bases short and J 6 bases short, with 9 bases between. CDR3 length: 13 amino acids. Looked up from germline, CDR1 is SGHDN and CDR2 is FVKESK. As DNA, the CDR3 is TGTGCCAGCAGCCCCACTAGGTCCGGGGAGCTGTTTTTT. Amino acids: CASSPTRSGELFF.

This chain connects TRBV19 to TRBJ2-1; 8 bases align to TRBD2. Trimming took 4 bases from V and 2 from J; bases not matched to a gene: 7. Germline assignment: CDR1 LNHDA and CDR2 SQIVND (reference sequence). This CDR3 has 16 amino acids. The CDR3 sequence: CASSRLATRAYNEQFF. The CDR3 bases are TGTGCCAGTAGTAGACTAGCGACGAGGGCCTACAATGAGCAGTTCTTC.

The chain recombines TRBV2 with TRBJ2-7, with 9 bases matching TRBD1. The CDR3 consists of 17 residues. Losses at the gene ends were 8 bases for V and 0 bases for J; bases not matched to a gene: 14. Germline CDR1 reads SNHLY; CDR2 reads FYNNEI. The CDR3 loop reads CASVGQGLGTSSYEQYF. The CDR3 DNA reads as TGTGCCAGCGTAGGACAGGGGTTGGGGACAAGCTCCTACGAGCAGTACTTC.

The rearrangement uses TRBV28 and TRBJ2-1; D is perhaps TRBD2 (6 bases). CDR1 MDHEN and CDR2 SYDVKM come from the germline V gene. The CDR3 loop spans 14 amino acids. Trimming pared 7 bases from V and 6 bases from J, leaving 16 bases between. The CDR3 is CASNKAGTANEQFF. In DNA, the CDR3 is TGTGCCAGCAATAAGGCGGGAACTGCCAATGAGCAGTTCTTC. Drawing the rest from reference TRBV28 and TRBJ2-1, the complete variable domain is DVKVTQSSRYLVKRTGEKVFLECVQDMDHENMFWYRQDPGLGLRLIYFSYDVKMKEKGDIPEGYSVSREKKERFSLILESASTNQTSMYLCASNKAGTANEQFFGPGTRLTVL.

The chain is built from TRBV5-6 and TRBJ2-7; 11 bases match TRBD2. Germline trimming cut 4 bases from V and 4 bases from J; bases unmatched to any gene: 10. CDR3 length: 16 residues. Germline V gives CDR1 SGHDT, CDR2 YYEEEE. The CDR3 DNA reads TGTGCCAGCAGCGCAGAGGTCACTAGCGGGAGTTACGAGCAGTACTTC. This translates into CASSAEVTSGSYEQYF.